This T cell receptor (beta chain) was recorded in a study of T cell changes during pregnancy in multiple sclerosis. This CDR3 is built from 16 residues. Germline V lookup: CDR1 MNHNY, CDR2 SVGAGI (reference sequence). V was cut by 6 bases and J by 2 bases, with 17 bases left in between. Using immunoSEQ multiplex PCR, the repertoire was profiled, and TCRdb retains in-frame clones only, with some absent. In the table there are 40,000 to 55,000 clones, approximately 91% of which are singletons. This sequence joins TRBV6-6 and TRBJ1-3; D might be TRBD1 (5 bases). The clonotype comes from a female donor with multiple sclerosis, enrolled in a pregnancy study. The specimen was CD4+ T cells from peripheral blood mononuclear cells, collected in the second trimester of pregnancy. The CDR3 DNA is TGTGCCAGCAGGGGATTAGGGGATTCTACTGGAAACACCATATATTTT. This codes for CASRGLGDSTGNTIYF.